These 21 T cell receptor beta chains were all obtained from the same sample, sequenced in a study of graft-versus-host responses after intestinal transplantation. The protocol was immunoSEQ multiplex PCR, while the TCRdb copy is restricted to in-frame clones and leaves out a portion. The table has some 40,000 clones, about 90% seen once. The sequencing here drew on PBMCs, taken 260 to 270 days after transplant. The receptors here all came from a human patient who received an intestinal transplant, so some T cells may come from the graft donor.

The table lists this clone with a few counts. The rearrangement links TRBV10-2 to TRBJ2-7; D unclear. The CDR3 spans 10 residues. V was trimmed by 10 bases and J by 2 bases, leaving 6 bases between them. The germline V gene has CDR1 WSHSY and CDR2 SAAADI. The CDR3 reads CAISPYEQYF. The CDR3 DNA follows: TGCGCCATCAGCCCCTACGAGCAGTACTTC.

This rearrangement joins TRBV7-9 to TRBJ2-7; 7 bases map to TRBD1. The germline CDR1 and CDR2 sequences are SEHNR and FQNEAQ (reference sequence). The CDR3 spans 13 residues. The junction had 5 bases not matched to a gene; V was cut back by 4 bases and J by 5 bases. The CDR3 protein is CASSSTGSNEQYF. In DNA form, the CDR3 reads TGTGCCAGCAGCTCGACAGGGAGCAACGAGCAGTACTTC. The whole variable domain, filled in from reference TRBV7-9 and TRBJ2-7, reads DTGVSQNPRHKITKRGQNVTFRCDPISEHNRLYWYRQTLGQGPEFLTYFQNEAQLEKSRLLSDRFSAERPKGSFSTLEIQRTEQGDSAMYLCASSSTGSNEQYFGPGTRLTVT.

Only one count was recorded for this clone. V gene TRBV19 combines with J gene TRBJ1-3, with TRBD1 as a possible D gene (6 bases). CDR3 length: 15 residues. Germline assignment: CDR1 LNHDA and CDR2 SQIVND (reference sequence). V lost 7 bases and J lost 4, with 17 bases in between. The CDR3, as DNA: TGTGCCAGTACCCTTGCCCCGGACAGAGGAAACACCATATATTTT. Its protein product is CASTLAPDRGNTIYF. Variable domain in full (rest from reference TRBV19 and TRBJ1-3): DGGITQSPKYLFRKEGQNVTLSCEQNLNHDAMYWYRQDPGQGLRLIYYSQIVNDFQKGDIAEGYSVSREKKESFPLTVTSAQKNPTAFYLCASTLAPDRGNTIYFGEGSWLTVV.

V and J are TRBV10-3 and TRBJ1-1; D is possibly TRBD1 (5 bases). Germline assignment: CDR1 ENHRY and CDR2 SYGVKD. This CDR3 has 14 amino acids. Trimming cost V 7 bases and J 5 bases, with 17 bases left between them. In DNA, the CDR3 is TGTGCCATCATCCCCGACAGAAGGAGGACTGAAGCTTTCTTT. Residues: CAIIPDRRRTEAFF.

V usage is TRBV27 and J usage is TRBJ2-7, with D possibly TRBD1 on 5 matching bases. The ends were cut back, 5 bases at V and 0 bases at J, with 8 bases in the middle. The CDR3 has 13 amino acids. Germline loops: CDR1 MNHEY, CDR2 SMNVEV (reference sequence). The CDR3 loop is CASSQGPSYEQYF. The CDR3 DNA reads TGTGCCAGCAGTCAGGGCCCCTCCTACGAGCAGTACTTC.

The chain joins TRBV5-4 to TRBJ2-5, with a possible D match to TRBD1 (5 bases). The CDR3 covers 15 residues. The V end lost 4 bases, the J end lost 2 bases, and 15 bases lay between the germline ends. Germline values: CDR1 SGHNT, CDR2 YYREEE (reference sequence). The CDR3 DNA sequence: TGTGCCAGCAGCCTTTTGCAGGGTCATCAAGAGACCCAGTACTTC. Amino acids: CASSLLQGHQETQYF.

The J gene is TRBJ2-1, the V gene TRBV9; 10 bases agree with TRBD2. This CDR3 comprises 14 residues. Germline CDR1 reads SGDLS; CDR2 reads YYNGEE. Unmatched junction bases numbered 13, after V lost 4 bases and J lost 15 bases. The CDR3 region is CASSRSGGASRVFF. The CDR3 DNA follows: TGTGCCAGCAGCCGGAGCGGGGGGGCCTCCCGGGTGTTCTTC.

This chain links TRBV2 with TRBJ1-3; D call uncertain. Trimming stripped 4 bases from V and 1 base from J, with 20 bases between. The V gene's germline CDR1 is SNHLY and CDR2 FYNNEI. This CDR3 is 18 amino acids long. CDR3 residues: CASSVYGIGKRSGNTIYF. The DNA for the CDR3 is TGTGCCAGCAGTGTATACGGCATTGGGAAAAGATCTGGAAACACCATATATTTT.

This clone was recorded a few times. The chain recombines TRBV9 with TRBJ1-1; possibly TRBD1 for D (5 bases). Germline V gene data show CDR1 as SGDLS and CDR2 as YYNGEE. The CDR3 length is 14 residues. The V end was cut by 3 bases, the J end by 1 base, with 10 bases between. In DNA form, the CDR3 reads TGTGCCAGCAGCGGGGGCCTTCAGAACACTGAAGCTTTCTTT. Amino acid sequence: CASSGGLQNTEAFF.

The count of this clone is one. The chain employs TRBV6-4 and TRBJ1-2, with 8 bases matching TRBD1. Trimming cost V 5 bases and J 3 bases; bases outside gene matches: 5. The CDR3 is made up of 14 amino acids. Germline lookup yields CDR1 MRHNA and CDR2 SNTAGT. CDR3 sequence (DNA): TGTGCCAGCAGTCCGACAGGGGAGTACTATGGCTACACCTTC. It specifies CASSPTGEYYGYTF.

The chain links TRBV4-2 to TRBJ2-5, with D maybe TRBD2 (6 bases). CDR1 is LGHNA and CDR2 is YNFKEQ in the germline V gene. This CDR3 spans 15 amino acids. V lost 0 bases and J lost 5, with 13 bases in between. CDR3 coding DNA: TGTGCCAGCAGCCAAGATTACGGGGGTTGGGAGACCCAGTACTTC. This encodes CASSQDYGGWETQYF.

In DNA form, the CDR3 reads TGTGCCAGCAGTGAATATGGGGGACAAAGTGAAGCTTTCTTT. Protein sequence: CASSEYGGQSEAFF. V gene TRBV25-1 combines with J gene TRBJ1-1; D perhaps matches TRBD1 (6 bases). There are 14 residues in the CDR3. Germline V gene lookup returns CDR1 MGHDK and CDR2 SYGVNS. V gave up 0 bases and J gave up 7 bases, with 12 bases separating them.

V usage is TRBV5-1 and J usage is TRBJ2-7, with D perhaps matching TRBD1 (6 bases). The CDR3 totals 13 residues. Germline CDR1 and CDR2: SGHRS and YFSETQ. Trimming stripped 4 bases from V and 3 bases from J, with 11 bases between. DNA for the CDR3: TGCGCCAGCAGCGGGGGACAAGACTACGAGCAGTACTTC. Its translation is CASSGGQDYEQYF.

This chain connects TRBV18 to TRBJ2-3; D is undetermined. This CDR3 contains 14 residues. Germline lookup yields CDR1 KGHSH and CDR2 LQKENI. Trimming stripped 4 bases from V and 7 bases from J, with 15 bases between. CDR3 bases: TGTGCCAGCTCACTCCCCAGTACGCCGTATACGCAGTATTTT. It codes for CASSLPSTPYTQYF.

V and J are TRBV6-5 and TRBJ1-1; possible D gene TRBD1, 5 bases. There are 12 residues in the CDR3. Per germline, CDR1 MNHEY and CDR2 SVGAGI. The V end was cut by 6 bases, the J end by 3 bases, with 8 bases between. CDR3 coding DNA: TGTGCCAGCAGAAGAGGGGACACTGAAGCTTTCTTT. It specifies CASRRGDTEAFF.

This rearrangement joins TRBV10-2 to TRBJ1-1, with 9 bases matching TRBD1. The germline CDR1 and CDR2 sequences are WSHSY and SAAADI. The V gene end was trimmed by 3 bases and the J gene end by 5 bases; junction bases not matched to a gene: 10. The CDR3 consists of 16 residues. CDR3 in DNA: TGCGCCAGCAGTGACTATTCTTGGACAGGGGTAACTGAAGCTTTCTTT. Translated, it gives CASSDYSWTGVTEAFF.

The chain combines TRBV6-1 with TRBJ2-7, with 7 bases that match TRBD1. The CDR3 runs to 15 residues. CDR1 is MNHNS, CDR2 SASEGT, per germline. The V gene end was trimmed by 0 bases and the J gene end by 2 bases; junction bases not matched to a gene: 4. This chain's CDR3 is CASSEARDRPYEQYF. The CDR3 region has the DNA TGTGCCAGCAGTGAAGCCCGGGACAGACCCTACGAGCAGTACTTC.

The chain links TRBV6-5 to TRBJ2-3, with D perhaps TRBD2 (5 bases). The CDR3 covers 15 residues. Germline values: CDR1 MNHEY, CDR2 SVGAGI. V was pared by 5 bases and J by 1 base, with 13 bases between. The CDR3 spells CASSGGTGGTDTQYF. In DNA, the CDR3 is TGTGCCAGCAGTGGAGGCACGGGCGGCACAGATACGCAGTATTTT.

The V gene is TRBV19, the J gene TRBJ1-5; 12 nucleotides agree with TRBD1. V dropped 5 bases and J dropped 1; count of bases not matched to a gene: 15. Germline-derived CDR1 and CDR2 are LNHDA and SQIVND (reference sequence). This CDR3 contains 20 residues. The CDR3 loop is CASSWFGVGQGAQSNQPQHF. The CDR3 nucleotides are TGTGCCAGTAGTTGGTTTGGGGTGGGACAGGGGGCACAGAGCAATCAGCCCCAGCATTTT.

As to this clone: Other DNA sequences in the sample encode the same CDR3. The rearrangement links TRBV4-1 to TRBJ1-5; tentatively, D is TRBD1 (5 bases). This CDR3 is 15 amino acids long. Deletions cut 0 bases from V and 8 bases from J, with 14 bases between. In germline, CDR1 is MGHRA, CDR2 YSYEKL. The CDR3 DNA is TGCGCCAGCAGCCAAGATAGGGACTGGGATAAGCCCCAGCATTTT. This encodes CASSQDRDWDKPQHF.

The V call is TRBV6-5, the J call TRBJ2-7; D uncertain. The CDR3 length is 14 residues. V dropped 6 bases and J dropped 0 bases, with 12 bases sitting between them. In germline, CDR1 is MNHEY, CDR2 SVGAGI. This chain's CDR3 is CASRLTQTSYEQYF. The CDR3 DNA is TGTGCCAGCAGGCTCACCCAGACCTCCTACGAGCAGTACTTC.